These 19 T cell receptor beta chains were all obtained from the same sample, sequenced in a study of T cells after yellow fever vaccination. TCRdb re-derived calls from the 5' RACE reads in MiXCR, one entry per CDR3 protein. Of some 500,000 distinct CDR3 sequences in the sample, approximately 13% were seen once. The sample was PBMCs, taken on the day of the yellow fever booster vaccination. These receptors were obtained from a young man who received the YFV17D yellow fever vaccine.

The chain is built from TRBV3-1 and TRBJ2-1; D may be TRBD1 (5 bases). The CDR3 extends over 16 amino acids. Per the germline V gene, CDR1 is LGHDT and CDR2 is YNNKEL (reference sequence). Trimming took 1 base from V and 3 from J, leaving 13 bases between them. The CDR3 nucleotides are TGTGCCAGCAGCCAAGGGGGCCAGACGCTCTACAATGAGCAGTTCTTC. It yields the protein CASSQGGQTLYNEQFF.

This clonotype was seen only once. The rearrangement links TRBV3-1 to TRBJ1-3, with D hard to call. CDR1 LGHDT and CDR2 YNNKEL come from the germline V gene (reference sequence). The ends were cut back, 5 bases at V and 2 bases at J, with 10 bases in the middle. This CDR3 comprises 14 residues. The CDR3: CASSFLSTGNTIYF. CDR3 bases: TGTGCCAGCAGCTTCCTGTCGACTGGAAACACCATATATTTT.

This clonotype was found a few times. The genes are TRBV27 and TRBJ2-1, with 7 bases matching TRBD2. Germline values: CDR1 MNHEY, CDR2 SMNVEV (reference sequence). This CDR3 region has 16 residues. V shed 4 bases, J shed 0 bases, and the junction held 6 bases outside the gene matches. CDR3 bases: TGTGCCAGCAGTTCAGCGGGGCCGAGCTCCTACAATGAGCAGTTCTTC. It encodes CASSSAGPSSYNEQFF.

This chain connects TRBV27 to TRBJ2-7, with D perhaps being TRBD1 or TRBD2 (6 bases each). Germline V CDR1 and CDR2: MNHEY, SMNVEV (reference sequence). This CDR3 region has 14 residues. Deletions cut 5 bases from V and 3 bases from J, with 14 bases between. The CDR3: CASSRAGQYYEQYF. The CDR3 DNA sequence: TGTGCCAGCAGTAGGGCGGGACAATACTACGAGCAGTACTTC.

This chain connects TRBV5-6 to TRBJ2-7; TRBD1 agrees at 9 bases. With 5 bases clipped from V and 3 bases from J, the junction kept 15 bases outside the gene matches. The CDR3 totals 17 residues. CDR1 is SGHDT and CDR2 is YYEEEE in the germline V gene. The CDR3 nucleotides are TGTGCCAGCAGACCTCGGGGAACCGGACAGGGGAACTACGAGCAGTACTTC. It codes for CASRPRGTGQGNYEQYF.

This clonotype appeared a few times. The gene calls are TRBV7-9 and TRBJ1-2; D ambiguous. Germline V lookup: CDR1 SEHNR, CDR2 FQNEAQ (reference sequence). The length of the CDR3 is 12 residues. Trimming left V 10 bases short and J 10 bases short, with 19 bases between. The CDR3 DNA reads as TGTGCCACTGGGGTGGCGGATTCAGACTACACCTTC. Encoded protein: CATGVADSDYTF.

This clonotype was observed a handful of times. CDR3 nucleotides: TGTGCCAGCACCCTAGGGACTAGCGGAAGTAGGCAGTTCTTC. It codes for CASTLGTSGSRQFF. V and J are TRBV25-1 and TRBJ2-1, with 11 bases matching TRBD2. V shed 7 bases and J 12 bases; nucleotides not matched to a gene: 11. From germline, CDR1 is MGHDK and CDR2 SYGVNS. The CDR3 covers 14 residues.

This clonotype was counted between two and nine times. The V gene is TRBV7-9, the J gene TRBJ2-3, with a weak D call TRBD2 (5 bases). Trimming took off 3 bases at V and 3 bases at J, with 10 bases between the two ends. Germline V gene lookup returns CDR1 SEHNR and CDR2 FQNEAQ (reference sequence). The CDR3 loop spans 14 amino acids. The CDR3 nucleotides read TGTGCCAGCAGCTTCGAGGGAGAGACAGATACGCAGTATTTT. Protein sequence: CASSFEGETDTQYF.

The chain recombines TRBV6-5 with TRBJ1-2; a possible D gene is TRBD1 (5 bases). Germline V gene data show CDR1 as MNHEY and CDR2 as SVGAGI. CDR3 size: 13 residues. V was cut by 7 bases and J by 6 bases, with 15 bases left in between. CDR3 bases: TGTGCCAGCACGACTCAGGGAAATAATGGCTACACCTTC. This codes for CASTTQGNNGYTF.

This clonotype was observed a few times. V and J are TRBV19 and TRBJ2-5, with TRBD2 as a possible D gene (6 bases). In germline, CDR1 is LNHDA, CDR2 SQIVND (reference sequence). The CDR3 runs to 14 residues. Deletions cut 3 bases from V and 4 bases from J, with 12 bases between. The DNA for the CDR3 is TGTGCCAGTAGTATCGGGACTTTCGGAGAGACCCAGTACTTC. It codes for CASSIGTFGETQYF.

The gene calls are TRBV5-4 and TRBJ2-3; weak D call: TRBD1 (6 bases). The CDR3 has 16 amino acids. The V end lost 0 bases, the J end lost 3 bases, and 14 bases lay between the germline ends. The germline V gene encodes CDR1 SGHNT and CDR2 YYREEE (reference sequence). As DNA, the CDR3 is TGTGCCAGCAGCTTGGGGCAGGGGAAGGAGACAGATACGCAGTATTTT. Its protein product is CASSLGQGKETDTQYF.

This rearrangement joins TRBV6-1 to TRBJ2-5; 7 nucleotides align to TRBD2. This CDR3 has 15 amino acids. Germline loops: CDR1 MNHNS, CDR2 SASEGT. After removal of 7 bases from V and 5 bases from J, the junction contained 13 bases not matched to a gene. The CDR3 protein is CASTPAGPGVETQYF. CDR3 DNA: TGTGCCAGCACGCCAGCGGGGCCTGGAGTTGAGACCCAGTACTTC.

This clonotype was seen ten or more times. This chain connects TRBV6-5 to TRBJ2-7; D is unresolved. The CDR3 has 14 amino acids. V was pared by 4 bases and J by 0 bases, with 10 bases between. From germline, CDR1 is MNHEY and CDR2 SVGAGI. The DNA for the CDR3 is TGTGCCAGCAGTTTGGGTGGAAACTCCTACGAGCAGTACTTC. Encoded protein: CASSLGGNSYEQYF.

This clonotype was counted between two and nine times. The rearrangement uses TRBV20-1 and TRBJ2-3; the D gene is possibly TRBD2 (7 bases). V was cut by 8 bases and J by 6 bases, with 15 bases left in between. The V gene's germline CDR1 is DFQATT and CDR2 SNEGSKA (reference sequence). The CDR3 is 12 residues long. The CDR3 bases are TGCAGTCCCCGGGGGGCCCACGATACGCAGTATTTT. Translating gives CSPRGAHDTQYF.

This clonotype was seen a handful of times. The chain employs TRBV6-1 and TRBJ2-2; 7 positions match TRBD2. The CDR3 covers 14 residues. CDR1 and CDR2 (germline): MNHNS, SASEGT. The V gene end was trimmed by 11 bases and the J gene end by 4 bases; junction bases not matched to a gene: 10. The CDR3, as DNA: TGTGCCGGGAAACTAGCGAGGTCCACCGGGGAGCTGTTTTTT. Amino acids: CAGKLARSTGELFF.

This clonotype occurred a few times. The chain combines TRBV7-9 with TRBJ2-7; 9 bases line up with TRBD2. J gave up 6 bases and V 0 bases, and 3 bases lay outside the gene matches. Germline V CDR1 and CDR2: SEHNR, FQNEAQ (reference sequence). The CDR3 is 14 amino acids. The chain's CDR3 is CASSLASGRGEQYF. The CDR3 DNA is TGTGCCAGCAGCTTAGCTAGCGGGAGAGGCGAGCAGTACTTC.

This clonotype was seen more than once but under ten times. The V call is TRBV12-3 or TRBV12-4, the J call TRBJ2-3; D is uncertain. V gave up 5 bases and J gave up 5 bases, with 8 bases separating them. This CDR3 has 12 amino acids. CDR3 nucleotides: TGTGCCAGCAGTCCCCAGATAGATACGCAGTATTTT. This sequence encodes CASSPQIDTQYF.

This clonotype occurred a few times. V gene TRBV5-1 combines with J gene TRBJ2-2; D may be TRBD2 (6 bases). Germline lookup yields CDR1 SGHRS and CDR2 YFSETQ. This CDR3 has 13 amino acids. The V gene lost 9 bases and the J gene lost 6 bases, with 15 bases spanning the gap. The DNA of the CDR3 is TGCGCCACCTCCCCGGAGGGGCCCGGGGAGCTGTTTTTT. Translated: CATSPEGPGELFF.

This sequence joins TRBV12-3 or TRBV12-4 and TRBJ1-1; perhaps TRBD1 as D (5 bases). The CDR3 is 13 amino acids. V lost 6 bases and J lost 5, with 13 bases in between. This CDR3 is CASRSFGGTEAFF. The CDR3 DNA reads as TGTGCCAGCAGATCCTTTGGGGGGACTGAAGCTTTCTTT.